The 13 T cell receptor beta chains below were found in one sample sequenced in a study of CD8+ T cells in alopecia areata. Treatment of the sample: oral pan-JAK inhibitor, 5-10 mg twice daily. Once RNA had been extracted, it was reverse transcribed into cDNA to act as the sequencing template. TCRdb's copy holds only in-frame clones and misses some; the assay was immunoSEQ multiplex PCR. The sample consists of some 190,000 clones, 60% of them appearing once. The material sequenced was CD4+ T cells sorted from blood, taken at week 4, from a patient treated with tofacitinib. The receptor set was obtained from a human donor with alopecia areata.

The chain combines TRBV2 with TRBJ2-5; tentative D call: TRBD1 (5 bases). V lost 0 bases to trimming and J lost 1 base, with 15 bases between them. Germline V gives CDR1 SNHLY, CDR2 FYNNEI. This CDR3 region has 17 residues. The DNA for the CDR3 is TGTGCCAGCAGTGAAGCGAGACTGGGGCCGTCCCAAGAGACCCAGTACTTC. Amino acids: CASSEARLGPSQETQYF.

About this clone itself: The same CDR3 also results from other DNA sequences found in this sample. V is TRBV29-1 and J is TRBJ2-3, with D perhaps matching TRBD1 (5 bases). The ends were cut back, 1 base at V and 5 bases at J, with 7 bases in the middle. In germline, CDR1 is SQVTM, CDR2 ANQGSEA. This CDR3 is 12 amino acids long. CDR3: CSVEAGLDTQYF. DNA of the CDR3: TGCAGCGTTGAAGCAGGGCTAGATACGCAGTATTTT.

The J gene is TRBJ1-2, the V gene TRBV7-2; 7 nucleotides match TRBD1. The CDR3 loop spans 12 amino acids. CDR1 and CDR2 (germline): SGHTA, FQGNSA. V shed 4 bases, J shed 7 bases, and the junction held 3 bases outside the gene matches. CDR3 sequence: CASSSNRGGYTF. In DNA form, the CDR3 reads TGTGCCAGCAGCTCCAACAGGGGTGGCTACACCTTC.

This clone was detected a few times. The rearrangement links TRBV20-1 to TRBJ2-5; D remains unclear. The V end was cut by 3 bases, the J end by 1 base, with 3 bases between. Germline assignment: CDR1 DFQATT and CDR2 SNEGSKA (reference sequence). The CDR3 totals 11 residues. In DNA, the CDR3 is TGCAGTGCTAGCCCCCAAGAGACCCAGTACTTC. Translation: CSASPQETQYF.

The chain recombines TRBV7-2 with TRBJ1-2, with D possibly being TRBD1 (5 bases). This CDR3 spans 14 amino acids. Germline CDR1 is SGHTA and CDR2 is FQGNSA. Between the trimmed V and J ends, which lost 4 bases and 2 bases, there was a span of 11 bases. CDR3 in amino acids: CASSYGRGNYGYTF. The CDR3 DNA sequence: TGTGCCAGCAGCTACGGACGGGGGAACTATGGCTACACCTTC.

The chain employs TRBV4-1 and TRBJ2-5, with TRBD2 matching 10 bases. Trimming at V came to 5 bases and at J to 3 bases, leaving 3 bases not matched to a gene. CDR1 and CDR2 from the germline V gene are MGHRA and YSYEKL. The CDR3 is 14 residues long. CDR3 sequence (DNA): TGCGCCAGCAGCAAAGGACTAGCGGAAGAGACCCAGTACTTC. This translates into CASSKGLAEETQYF.

In this sample, this clone turned up once. This chain links TRBV29-1 with TRBJ2-1; D gene ambiguous. V shed 0 bases and J shed 5 bases, with 14 bases lying between them. Looked up from germline, CDR1 is SQVTM and CDR2 is ANQGSEA. The CDR3 loop spans 15 amino acids. CDR3 sequence: CSVEERRILDNEQFF. DNA for the CDR3: TGCAGCGTTGAAGAAAGACGTATCCTCGACAATGAGCAGTTCTTC.

The chain employs TRBV7-3 and TRBJ2-4, with a tentative D call TRBD2 (5 bases). CDR3 length: 14 amino acids. Germline V gives CDR1 SGHTA, CDR2 FQGTGA. Trimming removed 4 bases from V and 10 bases from J, with 17 bases in between. The CDR3, as DNA: TGTGCCAGCAGCTCCGACCCATCGCCGGGGATTCAGTACTTC. This encodes CASSSDPSPGIQYF. The full variable domain, in which reference TRBV7-3 and TRBJ2-4 provide the parts outside the CDR3, is GAGVSQTPSNKVTEKGKYVELRCDPISGHTALYWYRQSLGQGPEFLIYFQGTGAADDSGLPNDRFFAVRPEGSVSTLKIQRTERGDSAVYLCASSSDPSPGIQYFGAGTRLSVL.

This chain links TRBV9 with TRBJ2-3; D not certain. The CDR3 totals 15 residues. CDR1 SGDLS and CDR2 YYNGEE come from the germline V gene. Trimming shortened V by 0 bases and J by 3 bases, and 11 bases separated the two germline ends. This chain's CDR3 is CASSVAVSFTDTQYF. Here the CDR3 DNA reads TGTGCCAGCAGCGTAGCGGTCTCCTTTACAGATACGCAGTATTTT.

This clone has a handful of counts. The gene calls are TRBV30 and TRBJ1-5; D remains unclear. The CDR3 is made up of 14 amino acids. Germline lookup yields CDR1 GTSNPN and CDR2 SVGIG (reference sequence). Trimming left V 0 bases short and J 7 bases short, with 13 bases between. The CDR3 DNA reads TGTGCCTGGAGTGTGTCCGGGAACGGGCAGCCCCAGCATTTT. It specifies CAWSVSGNGQPQHF.

The chain combines TRBV6-6 with TRBJ2-5; the D gene is possibly TRBD1 (6 bases). Germline V gene sequence: CDR1 MNHNY, CDR2 SVGAGI (reference sequence). CDR3 size: 14 residues. V lost 6 bases, J lost 2 bases, and 13 bases lay in between. The CDR3 sequence: CASREQGIQETQYF. The CDR3 region has the DNA TGTGCCAGCAGGGAACAGGGAATTCAAGAGACCCAGTACTTC.

A remark on this clone: The sample holds other DNA sequences that translate to the same CDR3. The chain uses TRBV30 and TRBJ2-5; the D is unclear. CDR3 length: 13 residues. V dropped 0 bases and J dropped 1 base, with 6 bases sitting between them. Germline loops: CDR1 GTSNPN, CDR2 SVGIG (reference sequence). CDR3 region: CAWSVRGQETQYF. CDR3 sequence (DNA): TGTGCCTGGAGTGTCCGCGGCCAAGAGACCCAGTACTTC.

The chain combines TRBV30 with TRBJ2-5; 13 nucleotides match TRBD2. CDR1 and CDR2 from the germline V gene are GTSNPN and SVGIG (reference sequence). V lost 5 bases and J lost 3; bases outside the gene matches: 3. The CDR3 is made up of 14 amino acids. The CDR3 DNA sequence: TGTGCCTGGGACGGACTAGCGGGAGAAGAGACCCAGTACTTC. Translated, it gives CAWDGLAGEETQYF.